Below are 18 T cell receptor beta chains sequenced from a single sample in a study of early T cells in non-severe SARS-CoV-2 infection. TCRdb called the 5' RACE reads again in MiXCR, with one record for every CDR3 protein. The repertoire holds about 80,000 distinct CDR3 sequences, about 12% seen once, with about 2.6% in the top ten. The source material was whole blood. These receptors originate from an adult who was a healthcare worker with PCR-confirmed SARS-CoV-2 infection or an uninfected control (not recorded which).

This clonotype was detected a few times. This chain uses TRBV14 with TRBJ1-4; D might be TRBD1 (5 bases). Trimming stripped 1 base from V and 10 bases from J, with 10 bases between. Looked up from germline, CDR1 is SGHDN and CDR2 is FVKESK. The CDR3 loop spans 13 amino acids. CDR3 loop: CASSQARGGKLFF. The CDR3 region has the DNA TGTGCCAGCAGCCAAGCCCGGGGGGGAAAACTGTTTTTT.

The chain employs TRBV29-1 and TRBJ2-3; D not certain. In germline, CDR1 is SQVTM, CDR2 ANQGSEA. V lost 7 bases and J lost 6, with 17 bases in between. The CDR3 contains 13 residues. For the CDR3, the DNA is TGCAGCGCGGCATCCTTTTCGCGTGATACGCAGTATTTT. This translates into CSAASFSRDTQYF.

For this clonotype: A much larger clone lies one base from this, so it may be a read error. The V gene is TRBV6-2 or TRBV6-3, the J gene TRBJ2-1; 11 bases are shared with TRBD2. Germline CDR1 is MNHEY and CDR2 is SVGEGT. This CDR3 is 17 amino acids long. CDR3 nucleotides: TGTGCCAGCAGTTTCTCTGTGACTAGCGGGACCTACAGTGAGCAGTTCTTC. This encodes CASSFSVTSGTYSEQFF.

This clonotype was observed many times. CDR3 amino acids: CASSIGRGPYEQYF. The CDR3 DNA sequence: TGTGCCAGTAGTATCGGTCGGGGGCCCTACGAGCAGTACTTC. The chain joins TRBV19 to TRBJ2-7; perhaps D is TRBD1 or TRBD2 (6 bases each). Germline V CDR1 and CDR2: LNHDA, SQIVND (reference sequence). The CDR3 runs to 14 residues. V was trimmed by 3 bases and J by 2 bases, leaving 11 bases between them. The variable domain in full, completed from reference TRBV19 and TRBJ2-7, reads DGGITQSPKYLFRKEGQNVTLSCEQNLNHDAMYWYRQDPGQGLRLIYYSQIVNDFQKGDIAEGYSVSREKKESFPLTVTSAQKNPTAFYLCASSIGRGPYEQYFGPGTRLTVT.

This clonotype was seen more than once but under ten times. The rearrangement uses TRBV30 and TRBJ1-5, with D unresolved. CDR1 and CDR2 from the germline V gene are GTSNPN and SVGIG (reference sequence). Trimming pared 3 bases from V and 2 bases from J, leaving 11 bases between. The CDR3 is made up of 14 amino acids. The DNA for the CDR3 is TGTGCCTGGAGCCTTGGTGTAGGCAATCAGCCCCAGCATTTT. This gives the protein CAWSLGVGNQPQHF.

This clonotype was counted many times. This rearrangement joins TRBV6-5 to TRBJ1-1; no clear D gene. CDR3 length: 16 amino acids. Germline V gene lookup returns CDR1 MNHEY and CDR2 SVGAGI. The V end lost 6 bases, the J end lost 1 base, and 18 bases lay between the germline ends. In DNA form, the CDR3 reads TGTGCCAGCAGCCGAAGAGGGCGTAACGCGAACACTGAAGCTTTCTTT. Its protein is CASSRRGRNANTEAFF.

The chain employs TRBV12-3 or TRBV12-4 and TRBJ1-5; 9 bases are a match to TRBD1. This CDR3 has 15 residues. V dropped 6 bases and J dropped 6; count of bases not matched to a gene: 9. This chain's CDR3 is CASRAGTGIGQPQHF. The CDR3 DNA reads as TGTGCCAGCAGGGCCGGGACAGGGATCGGTCAGCCCCAGCATTTT.

The chain links TRBV29-1 to TRBJ2-2; D is unresolved. Germline V gene lookup returns CDR1 SQVTM and CDR2 ANQGSEA. CDR3 size: 12 residues. CDR3 in DNA: TGCGGCTACACCCGGAACACCGGGGAGCTGTTTTTT. Amino acid sequence: CGYTRNTGELFF.

The CDR3 protein is CSARGTSGVLGEQFF. The DNA for the CDR3 is TGCAGTGCTAGAGGAACTAGCGGGGTCCTGGGTGAGCAGTTCTTC. The J gene is TRBJ2-1, the V gene TRBV20-1; 10 positions match TRBD2. CDR3 length: 15 residues. Trimming took 1 base from V and 9 from J; bases not matched to a gene: 9. CDR1 and CDR2 (germline): DFQATT, SNEGSKA (reference sequence).

This rearrangement joins TRBV6-6 to TRBJ2-3, with a tentative D call TRBD2 (6 bases). This CDR3 comprises 14 residues. Germline V gene lookup returns CDR1 MNHNY and CDR2 SVGAGI (reference sequence). V lost 6 bases to trimming and J lost 1 base, with 11 bases between them. The CDR3 nucleotides are TGTGCCAGCAGCCCGACTAGGGGCACAGATACGCAGTATTTT. Its protein product is CASSPTRGTDTQYF.

This clonotype was seen repeatedly, ten times or more. The V call is TRBV28, the J call TRBJ1-6, with TRBD1 as a possible D gene (5 bases). V gave up 7 bases and J gave up 5 bases, with 15 bases separating them. This CDR3 contains 15 residues. Germline loops: CDR1 MDHEN, CDR2 SYDVKM. The CDR3 coding sequence is TGTGCCAGCAAAGGTGGGGGGACGGATAATTCACCCCTCCACTTT. The encoded protein is CASKGGGTDNSPLHF.

This clonotype was counted ten times or more. The J gene is TRBJ2-1, the V gene TRBV5-5; 10 bases agree with TRBD2. The CDR3 runs to 17 residues. Germline V gene sequence: CDR1 SGHKS, CDR2 YYEKEE (reference sequence). Trimming cost V 3 bases and J 5 bases; bases outside gene matches: 11. DNA for the CDR3: TGTGCCAGCAGCTACCGAAATAGCGGGGGGCCTAACAATGAGCAGTTCTTC. Amino acids: CASSYRNSGGPNNEQFF.

This clonotype was seen more than once but under ten times. The V gene is TRBV10-3, the J gene TRBJ2-1; 9 bases are a match to TRBD2. V lost 0 bases to trimming and J lost 10 bases; unmatched junction nucleotides: 7. Germline CDR1 and CDR2: ENHRY and SYGVKD. The CDR3 runs 15 residues. The CDR3 region has the DNA TGTGCCATCAGTGAGTCGGGACTAGCCTCGGAGGAGCAGTTCTTC. As protein: CAISESGLASEEQFF.

The V and J genes are TRBV7-9 and TRBJ2-2; weak D call: TRBD2 (5 bases). V shed 6 bases and J shed 7 bases, with 21 bases lying between them. Germline values: CDR1 SEHNR, CDR2 FQNEAQ (reference sequence). This CDR3 contains 16 residues. The CDR3 protein is CASSRILTGAGGELFF. The CDR3 coding sequence is TGTGCCAGCAGTCGAATCCTTACGGGCGCGGGCGGGGAGCTGTTTTTT.

This clonotype occurred many times. The V call is TRBV11-2, the J call TRBJ1-1; D is unresolved. The CDR3 consists of 14 residues. Germline V gene lookup returns CDR1 SGHAT and CDR2 FQNNGV. V lost 7 bases and J lost 4, with 16 bases in between. CDR3 residues: CASIDDHKGTEAFF. The CDR3 DNA reads as TGTGCCAGCATCGACGACCACAAAGGCACTGAAGCTTTCTTT.

This clonotype was seen many times. The V and J genes are TRBV6-6 and TRBJ2-2; possibly TRBD1 for D (6 bases). Germline assignment: CDR1 MNHNY and CDR2 SVGAGI (reference sequence). The V gene lost 6 bases and the J gene lost 5 bases, with 13 bases spanning the gap. This CDR3 spans 14 amino acids. CDR3 loop: CASREGVLTGELFF. CDR3 nucleotide sequence: TGTGCCAGCAGAGAGGGGGTTCTTACCGGGGAGCTGTTTTTT.

This clonotype came up many times. V is TRBV20-1 and J is TRBJ2-2; TRBD1 agrees at 8 bases. This CDR3 comprises 14 residues. Germline values: CDR1 DFQATT, CDR2 SNEGSKA (reference sequence). V lost 0 bases to trimming and J lost 8 bases; unmatched junction nucleotides: 5. As DNA, the CDR3 is TGCAGTGCTAGAGACCCCAGGGGGCCTGGGGAGCTGTTTTTT. This sequence encodes CSARDPRGPGELFF.

This clonotype was recorded at least ten times. CDR3 residues: CASSPTVAGGGYTF. The CDR3, as DNA: TGTGCCAGCAGCCCGACGGTCGCCGGGGGTGGCTACACCTTC. The chain carries TRBV3-1 and TRBJ1-2; tentative D call: TRBD1 (5 bases). The CDR3 covers 14 residues. Germline-derived CDR1 and CDR2 are LGHDT and YNNKEL (reference sequence). V was shortened by 4 bases and J by 7 bases, with 16 bases between the two germline ends.